This TCR beta chain emerged from a study of beta chain features in type 1 diabetes. CDR1 LNHDA and CDR2 SQIVND come from the germline V gene (reference sequence). This CDR3 contains 14 residues. V shed 7 bases and J shed 1 base, with 13 bases lying between them. Whole-study findings and limits: Type 1 diabetes patients had fewer VDJ junction insertions and more deletions. Although PCR might favor shorter templates, it would do so equally in patients and controls.

Sequencing targeted expressed TCRB transcripts, as all isolated RNA had been reverse transcribed. Data came from immunoSEQ multiplex PCR; TCRdb stores just in-frame clones and leaves some out. The repertoire holds around 400,000 clones, with around 13% as singletons. This clone was seen a few times. Its antigen is as yet unknown. The chain couples TRBV19 to TRBJ1-1, with unresolved D. The sequenced sample was naive CD4+ T cells from blood. The TCR originated in a man between 18 and 29 years old in good health. In DNA form, the CDR3 reads TGTGCCAGTACCGCCCCGGGAGGGAACACTGAAGCTTTCTTT. Its protein product is CASTAPGGNTEAFF.